Sequencing of this TCR beta chain was carried out in a study of cytomegalovirus exposure and HLA in healthy donors. Germline loops: CDR1 SNHLY, CDR2 FYNNEI. V was clipped by 5 bases and J by 7 bases, with 18 bases between them. The CDR3 is 15 residues long. The PCR had 60 Vbeta and 13 Jbeta primers. The data were produced by immunoSEQ multiplex PCR, yet TCRdb's version contains in-frame clones alone and is incomplete. The sample yields roughly 200,000 clones, about 82% seen once. The chain carries TRBV2 and TRBJ1-5; perhaps TRBD1 as D (5 bases). Sequences were obtained from PBMCs. The receptor comes from a woman between 50 and 59 years old in good health and CMV-seronegative. This chain's CDR3 is CASSKGGRANQPQHF. The CDR3 coding sequence is TGTGCCAGCAGTAAAGGCGGCAGGGCCAACCAGCCCCAGCATTTT.